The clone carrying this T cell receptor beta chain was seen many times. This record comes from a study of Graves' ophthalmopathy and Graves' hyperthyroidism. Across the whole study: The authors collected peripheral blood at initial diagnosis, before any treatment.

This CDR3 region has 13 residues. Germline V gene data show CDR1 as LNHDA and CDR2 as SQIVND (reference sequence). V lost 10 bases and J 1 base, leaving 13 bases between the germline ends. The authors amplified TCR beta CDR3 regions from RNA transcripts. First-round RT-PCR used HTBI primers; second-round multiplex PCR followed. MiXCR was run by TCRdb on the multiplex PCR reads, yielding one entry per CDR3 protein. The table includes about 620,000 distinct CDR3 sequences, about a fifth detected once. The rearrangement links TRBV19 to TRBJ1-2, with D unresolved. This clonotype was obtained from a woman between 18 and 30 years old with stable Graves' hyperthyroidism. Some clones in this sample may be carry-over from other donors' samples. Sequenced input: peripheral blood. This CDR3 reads CATETDDNYGYTF. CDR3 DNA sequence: TGTGCCACCGAGACGGATGATAACTATGGCTACACCTTC.